The clone carrying this T cell receptor beta chain occurred many times. What it binds is unknown. J lost 4 bases, V lost 7 bases, and 7 bases had no gene match. The germline gives CDR1 MDHEN, CDR2 SYDVKM. This CDR3 is 15 amino acids long. This entry is derived from a study of identical twins. Broader study findings: Shared out-of-frame alpha sequences (those common to twins) showed excess low generation probability. Partly confounded zero-insertion analyses could result from invariant MAIT and iNKT cells.

TCRdb fed the 5' RACE reads into MiXCR, producing one record per CDR3 protein. The table lists a few hundred thousand distinct CDR3 sequences, 20% to 30% of them singletons, with just under 3% in the top ten. These same records also appear under a second study, on T cells expressing NK-cell markers. This second study notes: Seven HCMV-seropositive donors and one seronegative donor made up the eight sequenced donors. Of the CD8+ T cell pool in about 6 donors, roughly 1.0-8% was accounted for by dominant NKG2C+ clonotypes.

The chain employs TRBV28 and TRBJ1-4, with 9 bases lining up with TRBD1. Sequences were obtained from CD4+ T cells sorted from blood. This clonotype was sampled from a woman under 30 in good health. The CDR3, as DNA: TGTGCCAGCACCTACGAGACAGGGGGTAATGAAAAACTGTTTTTT. Amino acids: CASTYETGGNEKLFF. The entire variable domain, with the rest obtained from reference TRBV28 and TRBJ1-4, is as follows: DVKVTQSSRYLVKRTGEKVFLECVQDMDHENMFWYRQDPGLGLRLIYFSYDVKMKEKGDIPEGYSVSREKKERFSLILESASTNQTSMYLCASTYETGGNEKLFFGSGTQLSVL.